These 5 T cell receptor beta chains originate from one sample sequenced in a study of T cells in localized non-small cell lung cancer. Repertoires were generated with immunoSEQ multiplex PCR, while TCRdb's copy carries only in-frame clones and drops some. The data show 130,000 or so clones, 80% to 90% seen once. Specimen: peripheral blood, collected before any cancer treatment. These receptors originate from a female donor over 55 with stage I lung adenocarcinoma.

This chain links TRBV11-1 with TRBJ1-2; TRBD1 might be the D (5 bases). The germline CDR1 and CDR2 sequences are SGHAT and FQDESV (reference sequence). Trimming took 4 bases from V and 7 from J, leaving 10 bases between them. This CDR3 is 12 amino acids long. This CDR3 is CASSSWGFGYTF. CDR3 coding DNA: TGTGCCAGCAGCTCATGGGGGTTTGGCTACACCTTC.

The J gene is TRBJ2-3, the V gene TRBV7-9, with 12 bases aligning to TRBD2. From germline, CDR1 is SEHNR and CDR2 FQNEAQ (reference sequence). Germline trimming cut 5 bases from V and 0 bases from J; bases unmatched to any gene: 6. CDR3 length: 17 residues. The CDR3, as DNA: TGTGCCAGCAGCCTCGGGACTAGCGGGCCTAGCACAGATACGCAGTATTTT. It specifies CASSLGTSGPSTDTQYF.

The CDR3 nucleotides are TGTGCCAGCAGCTTCCGGGACAGGGAGGAATACGAGCAGTACTTC. It translates to CASSFRDREEYEQYF. J is TRBJ2-5 and V is TRBV5-6, with TRBD1 identical over 9 bases. The J call is uncertain, as TRBJ2-7 better fits the DNA end. The CDR3 consists of 15 residues. Germline lookup yields CDR1 SGHDT and CDR2 YYEEEE.

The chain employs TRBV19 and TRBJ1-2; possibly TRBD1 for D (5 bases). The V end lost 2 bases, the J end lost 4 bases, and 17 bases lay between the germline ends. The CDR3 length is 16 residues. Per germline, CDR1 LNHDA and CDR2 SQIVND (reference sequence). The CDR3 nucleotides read TGTGCCAGTAGTATATCGGACGGGGGTTTAAGCTATGGCTACACCTTC. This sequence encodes CASSISDGGLSYGYTF.

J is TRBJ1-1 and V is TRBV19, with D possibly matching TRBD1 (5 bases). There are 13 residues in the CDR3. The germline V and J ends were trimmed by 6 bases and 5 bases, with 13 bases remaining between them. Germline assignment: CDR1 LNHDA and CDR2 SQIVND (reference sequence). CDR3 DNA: TGTGCCAGTAGGTCTGAGGGGAAAACTGAAGCTTTCTTT. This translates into CASRSEGKTEAFF.